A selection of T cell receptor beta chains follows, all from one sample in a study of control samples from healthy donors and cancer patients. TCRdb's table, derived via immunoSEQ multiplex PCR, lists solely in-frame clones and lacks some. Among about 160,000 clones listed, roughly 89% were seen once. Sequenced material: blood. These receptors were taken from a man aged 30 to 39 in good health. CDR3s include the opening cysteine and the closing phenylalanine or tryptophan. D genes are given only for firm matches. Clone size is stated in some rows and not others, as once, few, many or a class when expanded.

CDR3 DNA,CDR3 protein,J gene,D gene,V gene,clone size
TGTGCCAGCAGTTTAAACGGTTCACCCCTCCACTTT,CASSLNGSPLHF,TRBJ1-6,.,TRBV27,few
TGTGCCAGCAGCCCGAGGACTAGCGCGAGCGCCGGGGAGCTGTTTTTT,CASSPRTSASAGELFF,TRBJ2-2,TRBD2,TRBV7-6,.
TGTGCCAGCAGAGATGGCACTACCTCATATGGCTACACCTTC,CASRDGTTSYGYTF,TRBJ1-2,.,TRBV27,.
TGTGCCAGCAGTTTCTACAGGGTTAACACCGGGGAGCTGTTTTTT,CASSFYRVNTGELFF,TRBJ2-2,.,TRBV6-5,.
TGTGCCAGCAGCTTAGGGGGTTGGGGGTTTGAGGATGAGCAGTTCTTC,CASSLGGWGFEDEQFF,TRBJ2-1,.,TRBV7-9,.
TGTGCCAGCAACTCAAAGGCCGTGGGCATATATGGCTACACCTTC,CASNSKAVGIYGYTF,TRBJ1-2,.,TRBV3-1/TRBV3-2,.
TGTGCCAGCAGCTTAGGTATCAATGAGCAGTTCTTC,CASSLGINEQFF,TRBJ2-1,.,TRBV7-2,.
TGTGCCAGCGGGGACAACAGGGTTTCCAAAAACATTCAGTACTTC,CASGDNRVSKNIQYF,TRBJ2-4,.,TRBV28,.
TGTGCCAGCAGCCAGACGTGGACAGGTGTTGAAAAACTGTTTTTT,CASSQTWTGVEKLFF,TRBJ1-4,TRBD1,TRBV7-2,.
TGTGCCAGCAGTGATCATGGAGGTACTAATGAAAAACTGTTTTTT,CASSDHGGTNEKLFF,TRBJ1-4,.,TRBV25-1,.
TGTGCCAGCAGCCAGAGGGGAGCGGGAGTCGATACGCAGTATTTT,CASSQRGAGVDTQYF,TRBJ2-3,TRBD2,TRBV28,.
TGTGCCAGCAGAGGCAGTTCCCTCTCCTACGAGCAGTACTTC,CASRGSSLSYEQYF,TRBJ2-7,.,TRBV28,.
TGCGCCAGCAGCACTTCCAGGGGAGGAAGAGAGACCCAGTACTTC,CASSTSRGGRETQYF,TRBJ2-5,.,TRBV5-1,.
TGTGCCAGCAGCTCCGAACTAGGGAATGAGCAGTTCTTC,CASSSELGNEQFF,TRBJ2-1,.,TRBV7-8,.
TGTGCCAGCGGACAGAGCTACGAGCAGTACTTC,CASGQSYEQYF,TRBJ2-7,.,TRBV2,.
TGTGCCAGCTCACCACCCCAAGTCCATGAGCAGTTCTTC,CASSPPQVHEQFF,TRBJ2-1,.,TRBV18,.